The clone carrying this T cell receptor (beta chain) was counted only a few times. Its antigen is not identified. This entry belongs to a study of PD-1 blockade in classical Hodgkin lymphoma. Overall study results and limits: Relative to healthy donors, newly diagnosed patients reportedly had lower baseline TCR diversity, which was reported as lower still in relapsed/refractory patients.

Sequencing used immunoSEQ multiplex PCR; TCRdb keeps in-frame clones, though not all of them. The table shows more than 35,000 clones, with approximately 82% occurring only once. Each and every patient relapsed after autologous stem cell transplantation, and patients got differing brentuximab vedotin exposure. This TCR came from a human donor with classical Hodgkin lymphoma. Sequencing was performed on peripheral blood mononuclear cells (PBMCs), taken before the second cycle of nivolumab.

CDR3 nucleotides: TGTGCCAGCAGTAAGCAATATAGCAATCAGCCCCAGCATTTT. Its translation is CASSKQYSNQPQHF. The chain links TRBV2 to TRBJ1-5; D unclear. CDR3 size: 14 residues. CDR1 is SNHLY, CDR2 FYNNEI, per germline. Trimming took 5 bases from V and 0 from J, leaving 8 bases between them.